The source of this T cell receptor beta chain is a study of low-dose radiotherapy and immunotherapy resistance in tumors. Study context: The fractionation for Cohort 1 was 0.5 Gy per fraction every 2 weeks, totaling 6.5 Gy. Patients' oral aspirin dose was 300 mg daily across four cycles from cycle 1 day 1.

Gene-specific TRAV and TRBV primers were used for first-strand cDNA, covering alpha and beta chains. Both a constant-region primer and a V-primer adapter served to amplify TCRs across roughly 20 PCR cycles. MiXCR was run by TCRdb on the reads, yielding one entry per CDR3 protein. The repertoire has 35,000 to 50,000 distinct CDR3 sequences, around 30% of them found once; the top ten carry 3.7%. Described time point: before trial treatment. Along with nivolumab and ipilimumab, donors received aspirin, low-dose cyclophosphamide and low-dose radiotherapy. The CDR3 length is 16 residues. Germline values: CDR1 LGHDT, CDR2 YNNKEL (reference sequence). V was cut by 2 bases and J by 4 bases, with 17 bases left in between.

V is TRBV3-1 and J is TRBJ2-5; maybe TRBD1 (6 bases). Sequenced here: PBMCs, sampled before treatment. The receptor was isolated from a male donor with gallbladder cancer. In nucleotides, the CDR3 is TGTGCCAGCAGCCAACCCATCAGGGGCCAGGGAGAGACCCAGTACTTC. Amino acid sequence: CASSQPIRGQGETQYF.